This entry lists 8 T cell receptor beta chains sequenced from one sample in a study of T cell repertoires in MIS-A myocarditis. TCRdb keeps only in-frame clones here, not all; method: immunoSEQ multiplex PCR. There are 14,000 to 15,000 clones in the sample; around 74% occur only once, and roughly 61% lies in the top ten. Sequenced input: left ventricle heart tissue obtained at autopsy. These receptors came from a man aged 18 to 30 with fulminant myocarditis from multisystem inflammatory syndrome in adults (MIS-A) after COVID-19.

This rearrangement joins TRBV7-3 to TRBJ2-2; 14 positions match TRBD2. Trimming took 5 bases from V and 7 from J; bases not matched to a gene: 6. Germline V lookup: CDR1 SGHTA, CDR2 FQGTGA. This CDR3 is built from 16 residues. The CDR3 loop reads CASSHGLAGGIGELFF. The CDR3 DNA reads TGTGCCAGCAGCCATGGACTAGCGGGAGGTATCGGGGAGCTGTTTTTT.

CDR3: CASSRGADTQYF. DNA for the CDR3: TGTGCCAGCAGCCGGGGGGCGGATACGCAGTATTTT. The genes are TRBV27 and TRBJ2-3; possible D gene TRBD2, 7 bases. V shed 6 bases and J shed 6 bases, with 10 bases lying between them. The length of the CDR3 is 12 residues. Germline-derived CDR1 and CDR2 are MNHEY and SMNVEV (reference sequence).

The chain is built from TRBV24-1 and TRBJ2-4, with D tentatively TRBD1 (5 bases). Germline V lookup: CDR1 KGHDR, CDR2 SFDVKD. CDR3 size: 13 residues. Trimming stripped 8 bases from V and 0 bases from J, with 7 bases between. CDR3 loop: CATTGLAKNIQYF. The DNA of the CDR3 is TGTGCCACCACAGGGCTAGCCAAAAACATTCAGTACTTC.

There are a few counts of this clone. J is TRBJ1-1 and V is TRBV5-1; 8 nucleotides line up with TRBD1. This CDR3 is 14 amino acids long. The V segment lost 0 bases and the J segment 5 bases; nucleotides outside the gene matches: 3. The V gene's germline CDR1 is SGHRS and CDR2 YFSETQ. The CDR3 nucleotides read TGCGCCAGCAGCTTGGCCAGGGGGCTTACTGAAGCTTTCTTT. It specifies CASSLARGLTEAFF.

This clone was seen only once. This chain joins TRBV7-9 and TRBJ2-5; 11 bases line up with TRBD2. Germline CDR1 SEHNR, CDR2 FQNEAQ (reference sequence). The V and J ends lost 5 bases and 3 bases, in that order; junction bases with no gene match: 5. This CDR3 region has 15 residues. CDR3 region: CASSPPGLAEETQYF. The CDR3 coding sequence is TGTGCCAGCAGCCCACCGGGACTAGCGGAAGAGACCCAGTACTTC.

The chain combines TRBV19 with TRBJ2-5; D is perhaps TRBD2 (5 bases). Per the germline V gene, CDR1 is LNHDA and CDR2 is SQIVND (reference sequence). Trimming removed 5 bases at V and 3 bases at J, with 7 bases between. The CDR3 length is 12 residues. The CDR3 region has the DNA TGTGCCAGTAGTCTCGGGAAAGAGACCCAGTACTTC. This encodes CASSLGKETQYF.

This chain uses TRBV18 with TRBJ1-1; D call uncertain. In germline, CDR1 is KGHSH, CDR2 LQKENI. Deletions cut 2 bases from V and 0 bases from J, with 13 bases between. This CDR3 has 16 residues. CDR3: CASSPGIWGLNTEAFF. The DNA of the CDR3 is TGTGCCAGCTCACCAGGGATCTGGGGTTTGAACACTGAAGCTTTCTTT.

The rearrangement uses TRBV21-1 and TRBJ2-1; the DNA was not used to check the table's D call, TRBD2. TRBV21-1 represents a pseudogene. The CDR3 runs 15 residues. Written as DNA, the CDR3 is TGTGCCAGCAGCAAAGCGGAGCGGGAGAACGATGAGCAGTTCTTC. Residues: CASSKAERENDEQFF.